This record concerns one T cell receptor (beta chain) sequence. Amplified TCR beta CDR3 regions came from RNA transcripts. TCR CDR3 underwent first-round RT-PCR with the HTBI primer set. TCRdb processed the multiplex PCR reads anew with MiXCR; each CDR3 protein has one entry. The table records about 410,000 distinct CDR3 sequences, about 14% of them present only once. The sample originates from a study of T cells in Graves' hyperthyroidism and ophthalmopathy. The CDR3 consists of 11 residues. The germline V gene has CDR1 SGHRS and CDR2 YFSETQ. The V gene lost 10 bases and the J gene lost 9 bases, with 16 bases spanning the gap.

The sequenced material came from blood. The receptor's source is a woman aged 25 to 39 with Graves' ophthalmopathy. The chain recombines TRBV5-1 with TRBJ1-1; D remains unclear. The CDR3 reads CADTTGEKAFF. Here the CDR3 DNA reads TGCGCCGACACCACGGGAGAGAAAGCTTTCTTT.